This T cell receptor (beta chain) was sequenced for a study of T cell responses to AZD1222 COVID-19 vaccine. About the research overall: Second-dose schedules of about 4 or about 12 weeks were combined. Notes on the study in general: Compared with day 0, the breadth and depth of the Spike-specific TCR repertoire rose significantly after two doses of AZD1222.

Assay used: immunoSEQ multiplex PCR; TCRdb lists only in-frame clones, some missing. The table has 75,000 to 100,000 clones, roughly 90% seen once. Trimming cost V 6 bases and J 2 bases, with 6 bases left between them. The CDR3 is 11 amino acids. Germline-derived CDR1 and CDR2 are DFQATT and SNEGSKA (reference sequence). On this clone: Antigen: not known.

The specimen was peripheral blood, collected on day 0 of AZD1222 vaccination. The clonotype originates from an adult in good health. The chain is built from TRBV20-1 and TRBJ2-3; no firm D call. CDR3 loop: CSAYYTDTQYF. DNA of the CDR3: TGCAGTGCATACTACACAGATACGCAGTATTTT.